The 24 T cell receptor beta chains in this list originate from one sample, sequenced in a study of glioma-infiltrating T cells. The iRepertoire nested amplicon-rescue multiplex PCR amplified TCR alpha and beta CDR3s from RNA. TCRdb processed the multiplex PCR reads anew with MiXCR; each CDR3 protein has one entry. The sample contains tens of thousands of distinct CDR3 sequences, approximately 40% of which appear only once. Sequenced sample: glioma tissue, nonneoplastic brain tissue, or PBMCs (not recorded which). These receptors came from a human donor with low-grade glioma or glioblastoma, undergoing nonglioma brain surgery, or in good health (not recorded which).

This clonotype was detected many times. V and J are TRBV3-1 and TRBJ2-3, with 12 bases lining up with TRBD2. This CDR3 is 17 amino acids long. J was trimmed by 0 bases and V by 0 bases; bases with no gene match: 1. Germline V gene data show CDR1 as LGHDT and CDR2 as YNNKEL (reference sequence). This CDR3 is CASSQDTSGRSTDTQYF. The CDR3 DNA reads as TGTGCCAGCAGCCAAGATACTAGCGGGAGGAGCACAGATACGCAGTATTTT.

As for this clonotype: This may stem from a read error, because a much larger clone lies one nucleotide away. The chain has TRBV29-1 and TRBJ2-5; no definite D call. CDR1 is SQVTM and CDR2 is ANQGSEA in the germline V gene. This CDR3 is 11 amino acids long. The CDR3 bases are TGCAGCGTTGGGGATTCGAAGACCCGGTACTTC. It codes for CSVGDSKTRYF.

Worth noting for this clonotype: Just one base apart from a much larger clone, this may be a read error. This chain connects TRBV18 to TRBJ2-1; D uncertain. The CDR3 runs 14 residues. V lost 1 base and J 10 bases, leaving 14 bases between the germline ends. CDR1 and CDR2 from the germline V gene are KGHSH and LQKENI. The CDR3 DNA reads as TGTGCCAGCTCACCACTACAGAGCTCCTACGAGCAGTTCTTC. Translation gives CASSPLQSSYEQFF.

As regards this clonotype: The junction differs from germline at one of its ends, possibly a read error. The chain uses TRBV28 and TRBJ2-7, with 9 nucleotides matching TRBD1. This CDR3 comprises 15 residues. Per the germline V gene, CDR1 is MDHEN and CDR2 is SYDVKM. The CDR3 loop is CASSPPGQGNSEQYF. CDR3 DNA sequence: TGTGCAAGCAGTCCACCCGGACAGGGGAACAGCGAGCAGTACTTC.

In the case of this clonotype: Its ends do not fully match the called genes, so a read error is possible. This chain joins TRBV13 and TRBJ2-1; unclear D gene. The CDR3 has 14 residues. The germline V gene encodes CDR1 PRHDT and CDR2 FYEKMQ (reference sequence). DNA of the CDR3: TGTGCCAGCGGCTTAGGCCGGGCAAGCAATGAGCAGTTCTTC. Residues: CASGLGRASNEQFF.

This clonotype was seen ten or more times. In nucleotides, the CDR3 is TGTGCCAGCAGCTTAGCGGGGGCGCCTAGCAATCAGCCCCAGCATTTT. This codes for CASSLAGAPSNQPQHF. This chain joins TRBV7-2 and TRBJ1-5, with D possibly TRBD1 on 6 matching bases. Trimming left V 0 bases short and J 0 bases short, with 9 bases between. The germline CDR1 and CDR2 sequences are SGHTA and FQGNSA. CDR3 length equals 16 residues.

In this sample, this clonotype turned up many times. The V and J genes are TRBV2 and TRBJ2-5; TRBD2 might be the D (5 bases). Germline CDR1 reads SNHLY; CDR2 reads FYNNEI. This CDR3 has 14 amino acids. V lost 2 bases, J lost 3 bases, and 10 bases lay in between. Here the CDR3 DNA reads TGTGCCAGCAGTGAATCGGGGAATAAAGAGACCCAGTACTTC. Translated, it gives CASSESGNKETQYF.

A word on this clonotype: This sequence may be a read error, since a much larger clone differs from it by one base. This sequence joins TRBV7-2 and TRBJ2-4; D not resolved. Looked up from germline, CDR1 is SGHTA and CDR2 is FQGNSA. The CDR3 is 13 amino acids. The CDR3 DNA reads TGTGCCGGCAGCTTATCCAGTGGGGACATTCAGTACTTC. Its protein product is CAGSLSSGDIQYF.

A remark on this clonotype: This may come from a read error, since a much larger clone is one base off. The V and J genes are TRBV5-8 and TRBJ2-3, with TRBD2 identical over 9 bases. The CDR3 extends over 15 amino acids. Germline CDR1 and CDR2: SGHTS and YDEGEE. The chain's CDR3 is CVSSRLASGEDTQYF. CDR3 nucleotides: TGTGTCAGCAGCCGCCTGGCTAGCGGGGAAGATACGCAGTATTTT.

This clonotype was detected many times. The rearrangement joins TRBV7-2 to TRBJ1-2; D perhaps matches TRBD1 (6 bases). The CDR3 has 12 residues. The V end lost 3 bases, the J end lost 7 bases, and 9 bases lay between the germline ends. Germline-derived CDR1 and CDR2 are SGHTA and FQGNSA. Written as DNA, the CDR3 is TGTGCCAGCAGCTTGGGGGGGCTTGGCTACACCTTC. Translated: CASSLGGLGYTF.

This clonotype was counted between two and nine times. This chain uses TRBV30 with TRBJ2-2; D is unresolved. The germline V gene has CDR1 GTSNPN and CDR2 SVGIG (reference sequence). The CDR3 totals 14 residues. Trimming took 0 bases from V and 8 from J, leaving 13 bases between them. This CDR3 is CAWSVVGSRGELFF. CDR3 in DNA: TGTGCCTGGAGTGTTGTCGGTAGCAGAGGGGAGCTGTTTTTT.

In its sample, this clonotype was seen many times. In DNA form, the CDR3 reads TGTGCCAGCAGTTTTCGGTCCGCAGATACGCAGTATTTT. This codes for CASSFRSADTQYF. The chain links TRBV12-3 or TRBV12-4 to TRBJ2-3; no firm D call. This CDR3 contains 13 residues. V lost 3 bases, J lost 4 bases, and 8 bases lay in between.

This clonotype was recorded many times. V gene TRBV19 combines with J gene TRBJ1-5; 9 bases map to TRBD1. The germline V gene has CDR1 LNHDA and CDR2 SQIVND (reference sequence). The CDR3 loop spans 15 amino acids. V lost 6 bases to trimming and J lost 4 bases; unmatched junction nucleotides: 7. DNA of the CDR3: TGTGCCAGTAGCAGAGGACAGGGGTTAAATCAGCCCCAGCATTTT. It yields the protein CASSRGQGLNQPQHF.

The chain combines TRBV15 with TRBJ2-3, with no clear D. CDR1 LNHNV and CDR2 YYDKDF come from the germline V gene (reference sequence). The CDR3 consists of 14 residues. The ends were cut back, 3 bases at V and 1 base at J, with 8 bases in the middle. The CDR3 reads CATSSLYRTDTQYF. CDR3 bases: TGTGCCACCAGCAGTTTATATCGCACAGATACGCAGTATTTT. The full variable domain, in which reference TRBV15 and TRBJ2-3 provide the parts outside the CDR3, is DAMVIQNPRYQVTQFGKPVTLSCSQTLNHNVMYWYQQKSSQAPKLLFHYYDKDFNNEADTPDNFQSRRPNTSFCFLDIRSPGLGDTAMYLCATSSLYRTDTQYFGPGTRLTVL.

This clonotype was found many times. CDR3 DNA: TGTGCCAGCAGGCAACGACAGGGGGCCCACAATGAGCAGTTCTTC. Protein product: CASRQRQGAHNEQFF. The chain carries TRBV6-1 and TRBJ2-1; 10 bases align to TRBD1. Germline assignment: CDR1 MNHNS and CDR2 SASEGT. This CDR3 is 15 amino acids long. After removal of 6 bases from V and 5 bases from J, the junction contained 7 bases not matched to a gene.

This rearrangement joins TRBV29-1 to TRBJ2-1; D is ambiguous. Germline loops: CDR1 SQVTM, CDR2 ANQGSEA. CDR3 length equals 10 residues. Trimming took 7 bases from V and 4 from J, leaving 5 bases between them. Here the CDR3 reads CSGRYNEQFF. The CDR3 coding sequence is TGCAGCGGACGGTACAATGAGCAGTTCTTC.

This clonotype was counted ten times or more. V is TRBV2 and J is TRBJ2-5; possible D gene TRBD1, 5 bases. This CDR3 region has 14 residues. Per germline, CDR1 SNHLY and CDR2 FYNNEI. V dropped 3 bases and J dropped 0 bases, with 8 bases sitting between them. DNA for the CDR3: TGTGCCAGCAGTGATCAGGGCCACCAAGAGACCCAGTACTTC. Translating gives CASSDQGHQETQYF.

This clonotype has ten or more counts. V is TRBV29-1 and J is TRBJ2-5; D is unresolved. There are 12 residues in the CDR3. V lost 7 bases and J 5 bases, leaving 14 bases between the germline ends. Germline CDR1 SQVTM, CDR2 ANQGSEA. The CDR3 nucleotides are TGCAGCGCCTTCAACCCTTCGGAGACCCAGTACTTC. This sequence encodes CSAFNPSETQYF.

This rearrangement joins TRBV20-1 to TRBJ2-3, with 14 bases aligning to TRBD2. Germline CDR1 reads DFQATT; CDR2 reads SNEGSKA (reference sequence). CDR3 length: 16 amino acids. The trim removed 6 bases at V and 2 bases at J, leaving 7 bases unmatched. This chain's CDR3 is CSAERTSGGYTDTQYF. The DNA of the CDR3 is TGCAGTGCGGAAAGGACTAGCGGGGGGTACACAGATACGCAGTATTTT.

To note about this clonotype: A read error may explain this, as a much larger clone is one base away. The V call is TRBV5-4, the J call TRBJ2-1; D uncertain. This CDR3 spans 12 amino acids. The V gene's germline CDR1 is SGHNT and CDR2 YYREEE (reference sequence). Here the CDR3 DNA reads TGTGCCAGCAGCTTGGCAGTAGGTGAGCAGCTCTTC. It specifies CASSLAVGEQLF.

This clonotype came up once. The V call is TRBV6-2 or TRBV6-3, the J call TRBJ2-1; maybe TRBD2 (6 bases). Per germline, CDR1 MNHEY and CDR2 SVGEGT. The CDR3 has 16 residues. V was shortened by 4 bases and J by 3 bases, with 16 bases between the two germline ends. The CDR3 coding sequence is TGTGCCAGCAGTTCGCAGGGCGGGGTCCTCTACAATGAGCAGTTCTTC. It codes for CASSSQGGVLYNEQFF.

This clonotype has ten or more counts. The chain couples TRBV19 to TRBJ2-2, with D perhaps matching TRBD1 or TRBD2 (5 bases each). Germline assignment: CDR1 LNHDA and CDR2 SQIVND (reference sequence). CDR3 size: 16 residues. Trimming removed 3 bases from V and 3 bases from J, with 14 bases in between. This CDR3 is CASSILTGRDTGELFF. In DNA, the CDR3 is TGTGCCAGTAGTATTCTAACGGGACGTGACACCGGGGAGCTGTTTTTT.

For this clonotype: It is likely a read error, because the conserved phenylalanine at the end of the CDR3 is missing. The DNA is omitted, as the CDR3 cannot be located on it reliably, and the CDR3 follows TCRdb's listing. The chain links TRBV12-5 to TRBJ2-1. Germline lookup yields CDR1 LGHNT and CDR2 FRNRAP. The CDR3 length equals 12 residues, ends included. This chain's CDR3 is CASGLTPHSPLL.

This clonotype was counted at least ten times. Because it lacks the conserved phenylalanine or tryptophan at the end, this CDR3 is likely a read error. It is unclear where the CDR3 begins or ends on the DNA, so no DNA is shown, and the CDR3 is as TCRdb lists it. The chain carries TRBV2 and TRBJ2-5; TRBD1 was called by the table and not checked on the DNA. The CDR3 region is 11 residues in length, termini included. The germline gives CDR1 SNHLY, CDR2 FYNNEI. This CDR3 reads CASRGSGTHFL.